The text below deals with one T cell receptor (beta chain). The PCR was carried out with 60 Vbeta primers and 13 Jbeta primers. Clones were sequenced by immunoSEQ multiplex PCR, and TCRdb holds only the in-frame ones, with some missing. The sample holds over 95,000 clones; 77% are singletons and the top ten take over 6%. These data come from a study of cytomegalovirus exposure and HLA in healthy donors. Unmatched junction bases numbered 6, after V lost 1 base and J lost 2 bases. The CDR3 is 16 residues long. In germline, CDR1 is SGDLS, CDR2 YYNGEE. The chain links TRBV9 to TRBJ1-1; 9 bases line up with TRBD1. This sequence was found in a female donor in good health and CMV-seronegative. The specimen was PBMCs. The CDR3 DNA reads TGTGCCAGCAGCGTAACGCCACAGGGGGCAAACACTGAAGCTTTCTTT. This sequence encodes CASSVTPQGANTEAFF. The entire variable domain, with the rest obtained from reference TRBV9 and TRBJ1-1, is as follows: DSGVTQTPKHLITATGQRVTLRCSPRSGDLSVYWYQQSLDQGLQFLIQYYNGEERAKGNILERFSAQQFPDLHSELNLSSLELGDSALYFCASSVTPQGANTEAFFGQGTRLTVV.